The 20 T cell receptor beta chains presented below share a single source sample, sequenced in a study of blood T cell repertoires in COVID-19. Assay: immunoSEQ multiplex PCR; the TCRdb copy retains only in-frame clones and omits some. There are 200,000 to 300,000 clones in the sample; just under 90% occur only once, and less than 0.9% lies in the top ten. The source material was PBMCs or T cells enriched from blood (not recorded which). All receptors derive from a man in his fifties who had been exposed to COVID-19.

The J gene is TRBJ1-1, the V gene TRBV5-4, with TRBD1 matching 9 bases. The CDR3 has 14 amino acids. Unmatched junction bases numbered 6, after V lost 4 bases and J lost 5 bases. CDR1 SGHNT and CDR2 YYREEE come from the germline V gene (reference sequence). The CDR3 sequence is CASSVTGGGTEAFF. DNA of the CDR3: TGTGCCAGCAGCGTGACAGGGGGGGGGACTGAAGCTTTCTTT.

The chain recombines TRBV18 with TRBJ2-1, with D tentatively TRBD2 (6 bases). CDR3 length: 15 residues. Germline loops: CDR1 KGHSH, CDR2 LQKENI. V lost 5 bases and J lost 3, with 14 bases in between. This chain's CDR3 is CASSTGLFFYNEQFF. The CDR3 nucleotides are TGTGCCAGCTCAACGGGACTGTTTTTCTACAATGAGCAGTTCTTC.

The J gene is TRBJ2-3, the V gene TRBV7-9, with D perhaps matching TRBD2 (6 bases). This CDR3 spans 15 amino acids. Germline CDR1 and CDR2: SEHNR and FQNEAQ (reference sequence). With 0 bases removed from V and 2 bases from J, the gap between germline ends came to 9 bases. CDR3 sequence: CASSLAGGATDTQYF. The CDR3 DNA reads as TGTGCCAGCAGCTTAGCGGGAGGAGCCACAGATACGCAGTATTTT.

The gene calls are TRBV12-2 and TRBJ2-3; the table's D call TRBD2 went unverified against the DNA. TRBV12-2 is a pseudogene segment. CDR3 length: 16 amino acids. CDR3: CASRPPRGCRTDTQYF. CDR3 nucleotides: TGTGCAAGTCGCCCACCTCGGGGGTGTCGCACAGATACGCAGTATTTT.

The chain is built from TRBV5-1 and TRBJ2-5; tentative D call: TRBD2 (5 bases). The V end lost 0 bases, the J end lost 5 bases, and 11 bases lay between the germline ends. Germline assignment: CDR1 SGHRS and CDR2 YFSETQ. This CDR3 spans 14 amino acids. Here the CDR3 DNA reads TGCGCCAGCAGCTTGGAGTGGACTCGGGAGACCCAGTACTTC. This codes for CASSLEWTRETQYF.

This chain uses TRBV2 with TRBJ2-7; 9 nucleotides agree with TRBD1. Unmatched junction bases numbered 1, after V lost 3 bases and J lost 4 bases. The CDR3 is made up of 13 amino acids. In germline, CDR1 is SNHLY, CDR2 FYNNEI. The CDR3 loop reads CASSEDRGYEQYV. CDR3 nucleotide sequence: TGTGCCAGCAGTGAGGACAGGGGTTACGAGCAGTACGTC.

In this sample, this clone turned up once. The chain combines TRBV21-1 with TRBJ1-3; the D segment call TRBD1 is taken from the table without a DNA check. TRBV21-1 is an annotated pseudogene. This CDR3 is built from 21 residues. The DNA for the CDR3 is TGTGCCAGCAGCAAAGGTTCCGGGACAGGGAGAACAGGGAACTCTGGAAACACCATATATTTT. This sequence encodes CASSKGSGTGRTGNSGNTIYF.

This clone was seen only a few times. The chain uses TRBV18 and TRBJ2-5; 14 nucleotides line up with TRBD2. The V gene end was trimmed by 2 bases and the J gene end by 5 bases; junction bases not matched to a gene: 4. This CDR3 spans 16 amino acids. Germline V gene data show CDR1 as KGHSH and CDR2 as LQKENI. In DNA, the CDR3 is TGTGCCAGCTCACCAGGGACTAGCGGGAGTTATGAGACCCAGTACTTC. Its translation is CASSPGTSGSYETQYF. The whole variable domain, remainder taken from reference TRBV18 and TRBJ2-5, is NAGVMQNPRHLVRRRGQEARLRCSPMKGHSHVYWYRQLPEEGLKFMVYLQKENIIDESGMPKERFSAEFPKEGPSILRIQQVVRGDSAAYFCASSPGTSGSYETQYFGPGTRLLVL.

The chain links TRBV11-3 to TRBJ1-6; no reliable D call. Trimming pared 5 bases from V and 9 bases from J, leaving 20 bases between. Germline CDR1 reads SGHNT; CDR2 reads YENEEA. The CDR3 sequence is 16 residues long. CDR3 amino acids: CASSRPAGGTSSPLHF. The DNA of the CDR3 is TGTGCCAGCAGCCGCCCGGCAGGTGGTACGAGTTCACCCCTCCACTTT.

The V call is TRBV6-5, the J call TRBJ1-3; a weak D match, TRBD1 (5 bases). The CDR3 runs to 15 residues. Trimming cost V 10 bases and J 0 bases, with 16 bases left between them. CDR1 is MNHEY, CDR2 SVGAGI, per germline. The CDR3 is CAMSRTDSSGNTIYF. The CDR3 DNA follows: TGTGCCATGTCCCGGACCGACAGCTCTGGAAACACCATATATTTT.

Ten or more counts support this clone. This sequence joins TRBV5-1 and TRBJ2-2; TRBD2 agrees at 8 bases. The CDR3 covers 18 residues. V dropped 0 bases and J dropped 5; count of bases not matched to a gene: 12. Germline V gene lookup returns CDR1 SGHRS and CDR2 YFSETQ. The DNA for the CDR3 is TGCGCCAGCAGCTTGGAGAGCGGGAGATTGAGTCGAACCGGGGAGCTGTTTTTT. It encodes CASSLESGRLSRTGELFF.

The chain employs TRBV2 and TRBJ1-6; D ambiguous. Looked up from germline, CDR1 is SNHLY and CDR2 is FYNNEI. The V end was cut by 3 bases, the J end by 4 bases, with 13 bases between. CDR3 size: 16 residues. CDR3: CASSEQTVAYNSPLHF. CDR3 coding DNA: TGTGCCAGCAGTGAGCAGACTGTAGCATATAATTCACCCCTCCACTTT.

A remark on this clone: One end of the junction varies from germline; a read error may be responsible. V gene TRBV7-7 combines with J gene TRBJ2-2; TRBD1 might be the D (5 bases). The CDR3 is made up of 15 amino acids. The germline V gene encodes CDR1 SSHAT and CDR2 FNYEAQ (reference sequence). The CDR3 region is CASSFSTANTGELFF. CDR3 nucleotides: TGTGCTAGCAGCTTCTCGACAGCGAACACCGGGGAGCTGTTTTTT.

The J gene is TRBJ2-5, the V gene TRBV15, with TRBD2 as a possible D gene (6 bases). The CDR3 covers 14 residues. The germline gives CDR1 LNHNV, CDR2 YYDKDF (reference sequence). V lost 5 bases to trimming and J lost 4 bases, with 14 bases between them. CDR3 protein: CATSGWGERETQYF. CDR3 in DNA: TGTGCCACCAGCGGGTGGGGGGAACGAGAGACCCAGTACTTC.

The gene calls are TRBV28 and TRBJ1-5; no clear D gene. The CDR3 is 12 residues long. V lost 2 bases and J 7 bases, leaving 6 bases between the germline ends. Germline assignment: CDR1 MDHEN and CDR2 SYDVKM. The DNA of the CDR3 is TGTGCCAGCAGTTTACGGAGGCAGCCCCAGCATTTT. It is translated as CASSLRRQPQHF. Looking up the rest from reference TRBV28 and TRBJ1-5 gives the full variable domain: DVKVTQSSRYLVKRTGEKVFLECVQDMDHENMFWYRQDPGLGLRLIYFSYDVKMKEKGDIPEGYSVSREKKERFSLILESASTNQTSMYLCASSLRRQPQHFGDGTRLSIL.

The chain employs TRBV7-9 and TRBJ1-4; D perhaps matches TRBD1 (6 bases). The CDR3 sequence is 14 residues long. Germline loops: CDR1 SEHNR, CDR2 FQNEAQ (reference sequence). With 2 bases removed from V and 8 bases from J, the gap between germline ends came to 12 bases. The CDR3 bases are TGTGCCAGCAGCTTAACAGGGATGAAGGAAAAACTGTTTTTT. Protein product: CASSLTGMKEKLFF.

This sequence joins TRBV29-1 and TRBJ1-5; D call uncertain. Trimming took 4 bases from V and 3 from J, leaving 10 bases between them. In germline, CDR1 is SQVTM, CDR2 ANQGSEA. The CDR3 is 13 residues long. CDR3 coding DNA: TGCAGCGTTGCGGTGTCCTACAATCAGCCCCAGCATTTT. This codes for CSVAVSYNQPQHF.

This chain joins TRBV4-2 and TRBJ1-2; D is unclear. The CDR3 extends over 18 amino acids. V dropped 6 bases and J dropped 0 bases, with 23 bases sitting between them. The germline gives CDR1 LGHNA, CDR2 YNFKEQ. Here the CDR3 reads CASSPRPSSAGSNYGYTF. In DNA form, the CDR3 reads TGTGCCAGCAGTCCTCGCCCAAGTTCGGCAGGATCTAACTATGGCTACACCTTC.

The chain links TRBV9 to TRBJ2-2; TRBD2 matches 8 bases. The germline CDR1 and CDR2 sequences are SGDLS and YYNGEE. The CDR3 runs 16 residues. V shed 4 bases, J shed 1 base, and the junction held 6 bases outside the gene matches. As DNA, the CDR3 is TGTGCCAGCAGCCCCTTAGCGGGACAGAACACCGGGGAGCTGTTTTTT. This gives the protein CASSPLAGQNTGELFF. The whole variable domain, remainder taken from reference TRBV9 and TRBJ2-2, is DSGVTQTPKHLITATGQRVTLRCSPRSGDLSVYWYQQSLDQGLQFLIQYYNGEERAKGNILERFSAQQFPDLHSELNLSSLELGDSALYFCASSPLAGQNTGELFFGEGSRLTVL.

The chain has TRBV28 and TRBJ2-7; D is perhaps TRBD1 (5 bases). In germline, CDR1 is MDHEN, CDR2 SYDVKM. The CDR3 loop spans 11 amino acids. CDR3 sequence: CADRIYYEQYF. CDR3 sequence (DNA): TGTGCAGACAGAATCTACTACGAGCAGTACTTC.